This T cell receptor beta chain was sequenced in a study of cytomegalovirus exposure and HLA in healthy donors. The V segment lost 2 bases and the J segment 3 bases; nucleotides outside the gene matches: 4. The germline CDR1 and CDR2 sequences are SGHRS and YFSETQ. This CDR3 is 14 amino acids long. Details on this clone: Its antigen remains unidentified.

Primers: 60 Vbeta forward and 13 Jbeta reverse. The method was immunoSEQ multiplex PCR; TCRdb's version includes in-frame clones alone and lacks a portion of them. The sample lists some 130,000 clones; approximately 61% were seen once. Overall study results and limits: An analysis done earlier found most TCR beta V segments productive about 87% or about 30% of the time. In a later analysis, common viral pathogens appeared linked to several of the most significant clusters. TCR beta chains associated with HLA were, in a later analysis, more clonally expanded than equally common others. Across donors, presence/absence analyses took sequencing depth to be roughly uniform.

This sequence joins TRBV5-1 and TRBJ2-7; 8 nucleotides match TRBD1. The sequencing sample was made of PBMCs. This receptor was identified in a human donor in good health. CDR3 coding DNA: TGCGCCAGCAGCTTAAGACAGGGGAACTACGAGCAGTACTTC. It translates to CASSLRQGNYEQYF.